This section outlines one TCR beta chain sequence together with its context. Per the original data handling: Amplification of reference gene primers was used by the study to estimate nucleated cell counts. The method was immunoSEQ multiplex PCR; TCRdb's version includes in-frame clones alone and lacks a portion of them. The DNA gave D and trimming, while V, J and clone size come from that table. The data contain about 120,000 clones, approximately 80% of them singletons. This specimen comes from a study of blood T cell repertoires in COVID-19. Study at large: The United States, Italy and Spain were the sources of the acute and convalescent COVID-19 samples. In each case, the material was cDNA or gDNA derived from T cells, B-cell-depleted T cells, or PBMCs.

V shed 0 bases, J shed 4 bases, and the junction held 11 bases outside the gene matches. Germline V lookup: CDR1 LGHNA, CDR2 YSLEER. The CDR3 is made up of 17 amino acids. The chain is built from TRBV4-3 and TRBJ1-2; 7 bases agree with TRBD1. The TCR comes from a woman aged 80 or older with acute or convalescent COVID-19. Material: peripheral blood. The CDR3 loop is CASSQEFVAGGGYGYTF. CDR3 bases: TGCGCCAGCAGCCAAGAGTTCGTAGCAGGGGGTGGCTATGGCTACACCTTC.